This T cell receptor beta chain was documented in a study of spatial heterogeneity in lung cancer. The overall study: TCR and UMI combinations that were unique each appeared, on average, more than ten times in raw reads.

As for time point: sample taken at primary tumor resection. The donors comprised around 72 untreated early-stage non-small cell lung cancer patients. Study-level findings and limits: Expanded intratumoral alpha and beta TCR counts tracked tumor mutation counts.

In this sample, this clonotype turned up many times. Its antigen remains unknown. The CDR3 loop spans 11 amino acids. The V and J ends lost 3 bases and 3 bases respectively, with 6 bases between them. Germline V gene data show CDR1 as DFQATT and CDR2 as SNEGSKA (reference sequence). In the library, each TCR cDNA molecule bore its own unique molecular identifier. TCRdb independently ran MiXCR on the 5' RACE reads; one entry per CDR3 protein. This sample carries around 12,000 distinct CDR3 sequences, about 5% of them seen once, and the ten largest clones take around 33%. This TCR was recovered from a male donor with early-stage non-small cell lung cancer. Sequencing was performed on lung tumor tissue, taken at surgery. The chain carries TRBV20-1 and TRBJ2-7; D remains unclear. The CDR3 bases are TGCAGTGCTAGTGACAACTACGAGCAGTACTTC. Translation: CSASDNYEQYF.